Shown below are 3 T cell receptor beta chains from a single sample sequenced in a study of control samples from healthy donors and cancer patients. Repertoires were generated with immunoSEQ multiplex PCR, while TCRdb's copy carries only in-frame clones and drops some. Of around 150,000 clones detected, over 95% appear once; the ten largest clones hold just over 1%. The sample taken for sequencing was blood. These receptor sequences come from a woman in her twenties or thirties in good health.

This clone is a singleton in its sample. The chain couples TRBV13 to TRBJ2-3; TRBD2 is a possible D gene (5 bases). CDR3 length: 14 amino acids. Trimming stripped 7 bases from V and 2 bases from J, with 13 bases between. Germline loops: CDR1 PRHDT, CDR2 FYEKMQ (reference sequence). The CDR3 DNA follows: TGTGCCAGCAAGGTCTGGGGAGTCACAGATACGCAGTATTTT. Amino acids: CASKVWGVTDTQYF. Full variable domain (missing parts from reference TRBV13 and TRBJ2-3): AAGVIQSPRHLIKEKRETATLKCYPIPRHDTVYWYQQGPGQDPQFLISFYEKMQSDKGSIPDRFSAQQFSDYHSELNMSSLELGDSALYFCASKVWGVTDTQYFGPGTRLTVL.

This chain links TRBV6-6 with TRBJ1-2, with 8 bases lining up with TRBD1. CDR1 MNHNY and CDR2 SVGAGI come from the germline V gene (reference sequence). The CDR3 runs 15 residues. J gave up 4 bases and V 4 bases, and 8 bases lay outside the gene matches. The DNA for the CDR3 is TGTGCCAGCAGTTCGATAACAGGGGGGCCCTATGGCTACACCTTC. It is translated as CASSSITGGPYGYTF.

V usage is TRBV6-5 and J usage is TRBJ1-2, with D possibly being TRBD1 (5 bases). Trimming left V 5 bases short and J 4 bases short, with 11 bases between. Germline CDR1 and CDR2: MNHEY and SVGAGI. This CDR3 is built from 13 residues. In DNA, the CDR3 is TGTGCCAGCAGTCCCCCGGGACTCTATGGCTACACCTTC. Protein: CASSPPGLYGYTF.